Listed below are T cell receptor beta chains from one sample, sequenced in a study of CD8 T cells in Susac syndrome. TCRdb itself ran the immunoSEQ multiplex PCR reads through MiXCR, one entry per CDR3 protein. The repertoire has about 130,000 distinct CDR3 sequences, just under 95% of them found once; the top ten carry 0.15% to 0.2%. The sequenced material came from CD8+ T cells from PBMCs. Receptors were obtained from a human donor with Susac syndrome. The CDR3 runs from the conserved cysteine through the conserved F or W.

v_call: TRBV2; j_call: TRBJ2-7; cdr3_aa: CASSDEGYF
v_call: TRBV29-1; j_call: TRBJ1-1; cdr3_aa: CSGKGLNTEAFF
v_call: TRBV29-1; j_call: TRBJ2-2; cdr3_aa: CSVDSTGELFF
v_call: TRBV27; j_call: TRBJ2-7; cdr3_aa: CASSAGIYYEQYF
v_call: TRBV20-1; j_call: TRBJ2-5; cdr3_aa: CSARGTSGGPLDQETQYF
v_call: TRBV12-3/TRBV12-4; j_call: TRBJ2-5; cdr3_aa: CASSGDSKETQYF
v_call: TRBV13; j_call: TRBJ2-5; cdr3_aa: CASSPRGTSGRGETQYF
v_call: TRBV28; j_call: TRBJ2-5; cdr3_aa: CASRKLSAETQYF
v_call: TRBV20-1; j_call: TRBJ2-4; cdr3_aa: CSAKGQTIAKNIQYF
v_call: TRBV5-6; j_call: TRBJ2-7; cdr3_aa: CASSSGSPLVPYF
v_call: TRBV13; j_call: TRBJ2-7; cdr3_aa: CASSTRGGPLSSYEQYF
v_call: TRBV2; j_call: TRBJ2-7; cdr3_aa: CASMSQEGLSYEQYF
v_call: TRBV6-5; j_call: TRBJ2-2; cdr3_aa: CASTRGQLGAGELFF
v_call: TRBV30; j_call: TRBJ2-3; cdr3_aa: CAWSGTPSTDTQYF
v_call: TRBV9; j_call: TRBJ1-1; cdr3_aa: CASSVGTGGFAAFF
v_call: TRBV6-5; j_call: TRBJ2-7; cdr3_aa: CASSDSSSYEQYF
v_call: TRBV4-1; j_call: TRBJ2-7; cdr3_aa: CASSPGAAQGYEQYF
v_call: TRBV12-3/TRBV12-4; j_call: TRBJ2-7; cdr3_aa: CASSLGAVEQYF
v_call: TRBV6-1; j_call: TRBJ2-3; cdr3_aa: CASRPGADTQYF
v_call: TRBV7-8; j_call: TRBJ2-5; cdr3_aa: CASSLSVTGTTVWETQYF
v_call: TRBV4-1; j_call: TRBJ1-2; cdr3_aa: CASSQDPARTDGYTF
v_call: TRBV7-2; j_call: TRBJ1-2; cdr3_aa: CASSLGRDYGYTF
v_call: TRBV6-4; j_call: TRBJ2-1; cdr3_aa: CASSDSLAAYNEQFF
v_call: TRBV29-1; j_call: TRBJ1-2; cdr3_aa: CSVVGEAIGYTF
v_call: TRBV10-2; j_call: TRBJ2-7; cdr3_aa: CASMEGHEQYF
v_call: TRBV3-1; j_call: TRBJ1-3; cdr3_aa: CASSQGGQYSGNTIYF
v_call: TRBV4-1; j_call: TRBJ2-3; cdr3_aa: CASSQVADKDTQYF
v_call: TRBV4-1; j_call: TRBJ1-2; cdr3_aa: CASSLGQGDNYGYTF
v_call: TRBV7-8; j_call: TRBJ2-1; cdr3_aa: CASSPWTGSYNEQFF
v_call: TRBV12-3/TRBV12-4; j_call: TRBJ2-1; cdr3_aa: CASSLDDRGVFQFF
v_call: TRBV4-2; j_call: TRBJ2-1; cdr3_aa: CASSQESLAGGGEQFF
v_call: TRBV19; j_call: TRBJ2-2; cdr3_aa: CASRGDGELFF
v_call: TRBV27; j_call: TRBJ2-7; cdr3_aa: CASSLRVAGGSYEQYF
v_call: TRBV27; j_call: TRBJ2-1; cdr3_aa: CASSLGGGLYNEQFF
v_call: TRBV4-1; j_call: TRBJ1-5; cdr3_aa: CASSQDLLRPRHF
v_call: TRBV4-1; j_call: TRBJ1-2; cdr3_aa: CASSAQGANYGYTF
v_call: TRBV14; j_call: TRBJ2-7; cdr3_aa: CASSQDVMAQAYEQYF
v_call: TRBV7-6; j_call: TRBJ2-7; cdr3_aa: CASSLDGLSSYEQYF
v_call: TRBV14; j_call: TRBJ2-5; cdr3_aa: CASSQDREPQETQYF
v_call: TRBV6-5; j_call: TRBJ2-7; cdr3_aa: CASSYSMSGWDYEQYF
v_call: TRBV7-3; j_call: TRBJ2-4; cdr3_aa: CASSSPGLAETKNIQYF
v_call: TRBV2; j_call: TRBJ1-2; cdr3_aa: CASGQNSYGYTF
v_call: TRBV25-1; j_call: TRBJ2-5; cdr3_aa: CASREGGGDGETQYF
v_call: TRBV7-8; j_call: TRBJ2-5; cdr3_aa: CASTTGRAYETQYF
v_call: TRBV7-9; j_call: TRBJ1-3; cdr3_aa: CASTSRGKSSGNTIYF
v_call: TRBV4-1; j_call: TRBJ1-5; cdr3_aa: CASSHVGASNQPQHF
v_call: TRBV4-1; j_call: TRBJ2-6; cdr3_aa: CASSQGPRANVLTF
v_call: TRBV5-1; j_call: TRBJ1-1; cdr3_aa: CASSLAGERANTEAFF
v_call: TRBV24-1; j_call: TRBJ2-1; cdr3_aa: CATSDLGAGSDDEQFF
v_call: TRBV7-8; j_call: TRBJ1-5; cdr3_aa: CASSLSVRQDSNQPQHF
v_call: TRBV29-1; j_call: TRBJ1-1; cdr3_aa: CSVEDPRWEGKGAYTEAFF
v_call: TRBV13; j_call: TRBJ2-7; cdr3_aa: CASSSVAGGPGEQYF
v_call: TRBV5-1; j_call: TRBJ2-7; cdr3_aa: CASSLGTGSTYEQYF